Below, 12 T cell receptor beta chains from the same sample are listed, as sequenced in a study of cytomegalovirus exposure and HLA in healthy donors. A multiplex PCR was run with 60 Vbeta primers and 13 Jbeta primers. Profiling relied on immunoSEQ multiplex PCR, and the TCRdb table lists in-frame clones only, not all of them. There are about 210,000 clones in the sample; 65% to 90% occur only once, and 0.31% lies in the top ten. Specimen: PBMCs. These receptors all stem from a woman aged 25 to 45 in good health and CMV-seronegative.

About this clone: An end of the junction differs from the germline gene, which may be a read error. The chain employs TRBV7-9 and TRBJ1-2, with D possibly matching TRBD1 (6 bases). The CDR3 spans 15 residues. Germline loops: CDR1 SEHNR, CDR2 FQNEAQ (reference sequence). The CDR3 here is CSSSLDSSGVNGYTF. Here the CDR3 DNA reads TGTTCCAGCAGCCTCGATTCATCAGGGGTTAATGGCTACACCTTC.

J is TRBJ2-1 and V is TRBV28; D is unclear. Germline V gene sequence: CDR1 MDHEN, CDR2 SYDVKM. Trimming stripped 4 bases from V and 5 bases from J, with 18 bases between. The CDR3 runs to 16 residues. The CDR3 region has the DNA TGTGCCAGCAGTTCACCAGCAGAGAGACTGGACAATGAGCAGTTCTTC. Protein sequence: CASSSPAERLDNEQFF.

The chain joins TRBV28 to TRBJ1-1; possible D gene TRBD1, 5 bases. Germline V gene data show CDR1 as MDHEN and CDR2 as SYDVKM. V was shortened by 2 bases and J by 1 base, with 8 bases between the two germline ends. This CDR3 contains 14 residues. CDR3 DNA sequence: TGTGCCAGCAGTTTAGCACAGGAGAACACTGAAGCTTTCTTT. Its translation is CASSLAQENTEAFF.

This clone was detected only once. This rearrangement joins TRBV7-8 to TRBJ2-1; TRBD2 matches 12 bases. This CDR3 spans 14 amino acids. Trimming took 5 bases from V and 9 from J; bases not matched to a gene: 5. Germline V lookup: CDR1 SGHVS, CDR2 FQNEAQ. The CDR3 spells CASSPSGRAVEQFF. CDR3 nucleotides: TGTGCCAGCAGCCCTAGCGGGAGGGCAGTTGAGCAGTTCTTC. The full variable domain, completed using reference TRBV7-8 and TRBJ2-1, is GAGVSQSPRYKVAKRGQDVALRCDPISGHVSLFWYQQALGQGPEFLTYFQNEAQLDKSGLPSDRFFAERPEGSVSTLKIQRTQQEDSAVYLCASSPSGRAVEQFFGPGTRLTVL.

The rearrangement joins TRBV19 to TRBJ1-1; perhaps TRBD1 as D (6 bases). Germline CDR1 LNHDA, CDR2 SQIVND (reference sequence). There are 15 residues in the CDR3. V was cut by 7 bases and J by 5 bases, with 20 bases left in between. CDR3 protein: CASTDTGLQGTEAFF. CDR3 nucleotides: TGTGCCAGTACCGACACAGGGCTCCAAGGGACTGAAGCTTTCTTT. The full variable domain, completed using reference TRBV19 and TRBJ1-1, is DGGITQSPKYLFRKEGQNVTLSCEQNLNHDAMYWYRQDPGQGLRLIYYSQIVNDFQKGDIAEGYSVSREKKESFPLTVTSAQKNPTAFYLCASTDTGLQGTEAFFGQGTRLTVV.

V usage is TRBV30 and J usage is TRBJ2-7; maybe TRBD1 (6 bases). Germline CDR1 is GTSNPN and CDR2 is SVGIG (reference sequence). This CDR3 region has 15 residues. With 0 bases removed from V and 4 bases from J, the gap between germline ends came to 16 bases. The CDR3 sequence: CAWSVVWGRDYEQYF. CDR3 sequence (DNA): TGTGCCTGGAGTGTAGTTTGGGGGCGCGATTACGAGCAGTACTTC.

CDR3 in amino acids: CASSFGVIDTEAFF. Here the CDR3 DNA reads TGCGCCAGCAGCTTTGGAGTCATCGACACTGAAGCTTTCTTT. The chain employs TRBV5-1 and TRBJ1-1; unclear D gene. The germline V gene has CDR1 SGHRS and CDR2 YFSETQ. This CDR3 region has 14 residues. V was shortened by 2 bases and J by 3 bases, with 11 bases between the two germline ends.

The chain is built from TRBV28 and TRBJ1-4; 7 nucleotides line up with TRBD1. After removal of 3 bases from V and 0 bases from J, the junction contained 4 bases not matched to a gene. The germline gives CDR1 MDHEN, CDR2 SYDVKM. This CDR3 comprises 16 residues. DNA for the CDR3: TGTGCCAGCAGTTTGACGACAGGGCCAACTAATGAAAAACTGTTTTTT. This sequence encodes CASSLTTGPTNEKLFF.

The chain employs TRBV5-5 and TRBJ2-3; 13 bases map to TRBD2. The CDR3 spans 17 residues. The germline gives CDR1 SGHKS, CDR2 YYEKEE (reference sequence). V dropped 3 bases and J dropped 0; count of bases not matched to a gene: 4. DNA for the CDR3: TGTGCCAGCAGCTCGGGACTAGCGGGAACTAGCACAGATACGCAGTATTTT. It encodes CASSSGLAGTSTDTQYF.

Concerning this clone: The same CDR3 also results from other DNA sequences found in this sample. This sequence joins TRBV6-5 and TRBJ1-4; D remains unclear. The ends were cut back, 7 bases at V and 2 bases at J, with 14 bases in the middle. The length of the CDR3 is 15 residues. From germline, CDR1 is MNHEY and CDR2 SVGAGI. This CDR3 reads CASNPGKVTNEKLFF. DNA of the CDR3: TGTGCCAGCAATCCAGGAAAGGTTACTAATGAAAAACTGTTTTTT.

The chain uses TRBV6-4 and TRBJ2-7, with 9 positions matching TRBD1. Germline V lookup: CDR1 MRHNA, CDR2 SNTAGT. The CDR3 spans 13 residues. Trimming cost V 7 bases and J 2 bases; bases outside gene matches: 3. CDR3 sequence: CASNYRGPYEQYF. The CDR3 region has the DNA TGTGCCAGCAACTACAGGGGGCCCTACGAGCAGTACTTC.

The CDR3: CATNSGANVLTF. CDR3 nucleotide sequence: TGTGCCACCAACTCTGGGGCCAACGTCCTGACTTTC. The chain links TRBV28 to TRBJ2-6; no clear D. From germline, CDR1 is MDHEN and CDR2 SYDVKM. The germline V and J ends were trimmed by 10 bases and 0 bases, with 4 bases remaining between them. The CDR3 contains 12 residues.